Below, one TCR beta chain is given with its context. Its specificity is not known. Profiling relied on immunoSEQ multiplex PCR, and the TCRdb table lists in-frame clones only, not all of them. Here the sample spans around 1 million clones, approximately 80% being singletons. The data were obtained in a study of shared clonotypes between healthy human individuals. Whole-study context: Donor ages ranged 18 to 49 years: a couple of women, a few men. Study results and limitations: Naive subsets generally had larger estimated richness than memory subsets.

The CDR3 length is 15 residues. V was shortened by 6 bases and J by 4 bases, with 18 bases between the two germline ends. CDR1 is SEHNR, CDR2 FQNEAQ, per germline (reference sequence). Donation came from healthy HIV-negative adults that had no recent acute infections or vaccinations. Material for sequencing was memory CD4+ T cells sorted from blood. Documented subset: CD45RA-negative fraction. The chain couples TRBV7-9 to TRBJ1-2; D is uncertain. The clonotype originates from a man younger than 35 in good health. The CDR3 spells CASSQSGPLGYGYTF. For the CDR3, the DNA is TGTGCCAGCAGTCAAAGTGGTCCCCTGGGCTATGGCTACACCTTC.